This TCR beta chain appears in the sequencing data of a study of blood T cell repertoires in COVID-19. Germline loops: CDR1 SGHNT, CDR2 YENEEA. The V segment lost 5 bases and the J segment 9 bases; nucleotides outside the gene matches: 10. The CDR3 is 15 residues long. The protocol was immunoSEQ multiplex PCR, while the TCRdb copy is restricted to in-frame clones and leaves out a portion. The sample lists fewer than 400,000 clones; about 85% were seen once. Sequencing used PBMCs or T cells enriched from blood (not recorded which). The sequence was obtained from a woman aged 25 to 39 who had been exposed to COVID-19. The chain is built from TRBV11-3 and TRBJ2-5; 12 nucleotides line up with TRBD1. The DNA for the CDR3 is TGTGCCAGCAGCAGTGGGACAGGGGGCGCGGAGGCCCAGTACTTC. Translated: CASSSGTGGAEAQYF.